The 6 T cell receptor beta chains listed next were all sequenced from one sample in a study of regulatory T cells in long-lasting Graves disease. Time point indicated: newly diagnosed GD, antithyroid drugs for less than 3 months. Isolated PBMC RNA provided the starting material for the TCR library. Library construction for TCR beta used iRepertoire HTBI primers and Arm-PCR of CDR3 regions. TCRdb reprocessed the multiplex PCR reads via MiXCR and lists one record per CDR3 protein. In the table there are hundreds of thousands of distinct CDR3 sequences, over 15% of which are singletons. This sample was also put to use in a study of T cells in Graves' hyperthyroidism and ophthalmopathy.

The sample was peripheral blood mononuclear cells (PBMCs), taken at new diagnosis, from a patient treated with antithyroid drugs. These receptor sequences come from a man aged 40-50 years with Graves disease.

The chain combines TRBV29-1 with TRBJ2-3; 7 bases align to TRBD2. Germline CDR1 reads SQVTM; CDR2 reads ANQGSEA. The J segment lost 1 base and the V segment lost 7 bases, leaving 5 bases of the junction unmatched. This CDR3 contains 13 residues. The CDR3 DNA reads as TGCAGCGAGCGGGAATGGGGCACAGATACGCAGTATTTT. Its protein is CSEREWGTDTQYF.

This clonotype was detected a few times. The chain has TRBV20-1 and TRBJ2-2; possibly TRBD1 for D (6 bases). The germline V and J ends were trimmed by 4 bases and 5 bases, with 11 bases remaining between them. Germline CDR1 is DFQATT and CDR2 is SNEGSKA (reference sequence). This CDR3 comprises 13 residues. CDR3 protein: CSANQQGTGELFF. CDR3 nucleotides: TGCAGTGCTAATCAACAGGGTACCGGGGAGCTGTTTTTT.

The rearrangement joins TRBV19 to TRBJ2-7; TRBD1 agrees at 7 bases. The CDR3 length is 16 residues. The ends lost 6 bases at V and 2 bases at J; junction bases unmatched: 13. The germline CDR1 and CDR2 sequences are LNHDA and SQIVND (reference sequence). CDR3 in amino acids: CASSRRTGAHPYEQYF. CDR3 nucleotide sequence: TGTGCCAGTAGCCGGCGGACAGGCGCACATCCCTACGAGCAGTACTTC.

This clonotype has ten or more counts. The chain links TRBV18 to TRBJ2-7, with 11 bases identical to TRBD1. This CDR3 spans 16 amino acids. Trimming cost V 3 bases and J 2 bases; bases outside gene matches: 6. Germline V CDR1 and CDR2: KGHSH, LQKENI. Here the CDR3 DNA reads TGTGCCAGCTCACCCTTGGGACAGGGGGTTCCCTACGAGCAGTACTTC. Translating it yields CASSPLGQGVPYEQYF.

In this sample, this clonotype turned up many times. This chain connects TRBV20-1 to TRBJ1-5; D gene unclear. The CDR3 loop spans 12 amino acids. The germline V gene encodes CDR1 DFQATT and CDR2 SNEGSKA (reference sequence). V gave up 6 bases and J gave up 3 bases, with 9 bases separating them. This CDR3 is CSASNPNQPQHF. CDR3 bases: TGCAGTGCGTCTAACCCCAATCAGCCCCAGCATTTT.

This clonotype has a count of ten or more. The chain uses TRBV11-2 and TRBJ1-2; no firm D call. The CDR3 sequence is 12 residues long. Trimming removed 0 bases from V and 13 bases from J, with 12 bases in between. CDR1 and CDR2 from the germline V gene are SGHAT and FQNNGV. The CDR3 DNA reads as TGTGCCAGCAGCTTAGAGATTGGCGGGTCCACCTTC. This codes for CASSLEIGGSTF.